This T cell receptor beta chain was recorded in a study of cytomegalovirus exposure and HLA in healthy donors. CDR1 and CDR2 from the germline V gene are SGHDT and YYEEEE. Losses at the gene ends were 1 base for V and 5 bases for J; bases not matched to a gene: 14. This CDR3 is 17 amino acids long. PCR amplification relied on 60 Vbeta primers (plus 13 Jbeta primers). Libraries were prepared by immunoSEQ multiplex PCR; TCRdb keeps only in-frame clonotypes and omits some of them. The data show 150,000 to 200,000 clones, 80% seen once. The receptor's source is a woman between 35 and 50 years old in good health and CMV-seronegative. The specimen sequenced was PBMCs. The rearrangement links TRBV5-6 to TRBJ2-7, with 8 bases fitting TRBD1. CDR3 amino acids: CASSLIKLDRVRDEQYF. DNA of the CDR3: TGTGCCAGCAGCTTGATTAAACTGGACAGGGTACGGGACGAGCAGTACTTC.